Presented here are 32 T cell receptor beta chains from one specimen sequenced in a study of T cells in Graves' hyperthyroidism and ophthalmopathy. Researchers amplified the TCR beta CDR3 regions from RNA transcripts. First-round RT-PCR targeting the TCR CDR3 was performed with the HTBI primer set. Via MiXCR, TCRdb re-called the multiplex PCR reads, giving one row per CDR3 protein. This sample has 600,000 to 850,000 distinct CDR3 sequences, with under 20% found just once. What was sequenced was blood. The receptors were gathered from a woman in her 50s with Graves' hyperthyroidism that later progressed to Graves' ophthalmopathy.

This clonotype was picked up a small number of times. The chain employs TRBV30 and TRBJ2-7; weak D call: TRBD1 (5 bases). V lost 0 bases and J lost 4, with 10 bases in between. From germline, CDR1 is GTSNPN and CDR2 SVGIG (reference sequence). The CDR3 is made up of 13 amino acids. CDR3: CAWSVSRVYEQYF. The CDR3 DNA follows: TGTGCCTGGAGTGTATCCAGGGTTTACGAGCAGTACTTC. Looking up the rest from reference TRBV30 and TRBJ2-7 gives the full variable domain: SQTIHQWPATLVQPVGSPLSLECTVEGTSNPNLYWYRQAAGRGLQLLFYSVGIGQISSEVPQNLSASRPQDRQFILSSKKLLLSDSGFYLCAWSVSRVYEQYFGPGTRLTVT.

This clonotype was seen repeatedly, ten times or more. V gene TRBV20-1 combines with J gene TRBJ1-1, with a weak D call TRBD1 (5 bases). This CDR3 region has 16 residues. Germline V gene sequence: CDR1 DFQATT, CDR2 SNEGSKA (reference sequence). The germline V and J ends were trimmed by 4 bases and 4 bases, with 22 bases remaining between them. This CDR3 reads CSATSLGGTLGTEAFF. Here the CDR3 DNA reads TGCAGTGCTACCTCCTTGGGGGGGACCCTGGGCACTGAAGCTTTCTTT.

This clonotype was counted only a few times. This rearrangement joins TRBV5-1 to TRBJ1-1; D is perhaps TRBD1 (6 bases). The germline V and J ends were trimmed by 4 bases and 11 bases, with 21 bases remaining between them. The CDR3 length is 14 residues. Germline CDR1 is SGHRS and CDR2 is YFSETQ. The CDR3 nucleotides are TGCGCCAGCAGCCCGGACGCGGGGGCTGGTCGCGCTTTCTTT. Its translation: CASSPDAGAGRAFF.

A few counts support this clonotype. This chain connects TRBV5-1 to TRBJ2-1; TRBD1 matches at 8 bases. Germline CDR1 and CDR2: SGHRS and YFSETQ. The J segment lost 8 bases and the V segment lost 6 bases, leaving 10 bases of the junction unmatched. The CDR3 is 14 residues long. For the CDR3, the DNA is TGCGCCAGCAACCCCGGACAGGGTGGGGATGAGCAGTTCTTC. Residues: CASNPGQGGDEQFF.

The gene calls are TRBV6-1 and TRBJ2-3; maybe TRBD1 (5 bases). The CDR3 spans 15 residues. Germline V gives CDR1 MNHNS, CDR2 SASEGT. The V end was cut by 3 bases, the J end by 2 bases, with 12 bases between. The DNA of the CDR3 is TGTGCCAGCAGTGACAGGGAATTGAACACAGATACGCAGTATTTT. The encoded protein is CASSDRELNTDTQYF.

This clonotype has just a few counts. The V call is TRBV7-2, the J call TRBJ1-2; TRBD1 matches 7 bases. After removal of 4 bases from V and 2 bases from J, the junction contained 7 bases not matched to a gene. Germline-derived CDR1 and CDR2 are SGHTA and FQGNSA. The CDR3 contains 15 residues. The CDR3 reads CASSSGQARNYGYTF. The CDR3 DNA sequence: TGTGCCAGCAGCTCCGGACAGGCCCGCAACTATGGCTACACCTTC.

This clonotype was observed many times. V is TRBV5-1 and J is TRBJ1-1; no clear D gene. The V end lost 1 base, the J end lost 0 bases, and 7 bases lay between the germline ends. CDR1 and CDR2 (germline): SGHRS, YFSETQ. The length of the CDR3 is 14 residues. The CDR3: CASSLRQMNTEAFF. CDR3 bases: TGCGCCAGCAGCTTGCGCCAAATGAACACTGAAGCTTTCTTT.

At least ten counts were recorded for this clonotype. V usage is TRBV11-2 and J usage is TRBJ1-2; D call uncertain. CDR1 is SGHAT and CDR2 is FQNNGV in the germline V gene. There are 16 residues in the CDR3. The V end lost 2 bases, the J end lost 0 bases, and 13 bases lay between the germline ends. Here the CDR3 DNA reads TGTGCCAGCAGCTTAAGGTCCCCTGCGGCTAACTATGGCTACACCTTC. Its translation is CASSLRSPAANYGYTF.

The chain recombines TRBV9 with TRBJ2-7, with D uncertain. The CDR3 extends over 12 amino acids. V was pared by 2 bases and J by 9 bases, with 12 bases between. The germline V gene has CDR1 SGDLS and CDR2 YYNGEE. As DNA, the CDR3 is TGTGCCAGCAGCGTCTCAGGCAGCCCGCAGTACTTC. As protein: CASSVSGSPQYF.

At least ten counts were recorded for this clonotype. The CDR3 loop is CASSLPGNTGELFF. CDR3 DNA sequence: TGTGCCAGCAGCTTGCCCGGGAACACCGGGGAGCTGTTTTTT. This chain uses TRBV7-3 with TRBJ2-2; D gene unclear. The CDR3 has 14 amino acids. Trimming took 3 bases from V and 1 from J, leaving 6 bases between them. CDR1 SGHTA and CDR2 FQGTGA come from the germline V gene.

This sequence joins TRBV15 and TRBJ2-3, with unresolved D. The CDR3 totals 15 residues. Germline V gene lookup returns CDR1 LNHNV and CDR2 YYDKDF (reference sequence). V gave up 0 bases and J gave up 0 bases, with 7 bases separating them. This CDR3 is CATSRDAASTDTQYF. CDR3 in DNA: TGTGCCACCAGCAGAGATGCGGCTAGCACAGATACGCAGTATTTT.

The genes are TRBV24-1 and TRBJ1-2; D might be TRBD1 (6 bases). This CDR3 is 14 amino acids long. Trimming took off 1 base at V and 6 bases at J, with 11 bases between the two ends. Germline CDR1 and CDR2: KGHDR and SFDVKD. CDR3 region: CATSDLRDNHGYTF. The CDR3 DNA reads as TGTGCCACCAGTGATTTAAGGGACAACCATGGCTACACCTTC.

This clonotype has ten or more counts. The genes are TRBV7-3 and TRBJ2-1, with TRBD2 identical over 9 bases. CDR1 is SGHTA, CDR2 FQGTGA, per germline. With V trimmed by 4 bases and J by 7 bases, 11 bases remained unmatched. The CDR3 runs 16 residues. The CDR3 DNA reads TGTGCCAGCAGCTCGAGGGGCGGGGGGGCCTGGAATGAGCAGTTCTTC. Amino acid sequence: CASSSRGGGAWNEQFF.

Only a few counts were recorded for this clonotype. The chain is built from TRBV30 and TRBJ1-6; D uncertain. The V gene lost 4 bases and the J gene lost 11 bases, with 15 bases spanning the gap. The CDR3 spans 13 residues. Germline assignment: CDR1 GTSNPN and CDR2 SVGIG (reference sequence). CDR3 loop: CAWKVASETPLHF. DNA for the CDR3: TGTGCCTGGAAGGTGGCCTCAGAGACACCCCTCCACTTT.

This clonotype was observed at least ten times. The chain combines TRBV14 with TRBJ2-7; 12 bases fit TRBD2. The CDR3 has 16 residues. The germline gives CDR1 SGHDN, CDR2 FVKESK. V trimming: 8 bases; J trimming: 3 bases; junction bases outside the gene matches: 11. In nucleotides, the CDR3 is TGTGCCAGCCGGATCCTACTAGCGGGGGGCAACTACGAGCAGTACTTC. Translation: CASRILLAGGNYEQYF. The whole variable domain, remainder taken from reference TRBV14 and TRBJ2-7, is EAGVTQFPSHSVIEKGQTVTLRCDPISGHDNLYWYRRVMGKEIKFLLHFVKESKQDESGMPNNRFLAERTGGTYSTLKVQPAELEDSGVYFCASRILLAGGNYEQYFGPGTRLTVT.

V usage is TRBV15 and J usage is TRBJ2-3, with 9 nucleotides matching TRBD1. Losses at the gene ends were 1 base for V and 4 bases for J; bases not matched to a gene: 15. Germline CDR1 and CDR2: LNHNV and YYDKDF (reference sequence). CDR3 length: 19 amino acids. This chain's CDR3 is CATSRATGTGSFAADTQYF. The CDR3 DNA is TGTGCCACCAGCAGAGCAACCGGGACAGGGAGTTTCGCGGCAGATACGCAGTATTTT.

The chain has TRBV6-2 or TRBV6-3 and TRBJ2-1; 9 bases align to TRBD2. The length of the CDR3 is 17 residues. Germline V gene sequence: CDR1 MNHEY, CDR2 SVGEGT. V gave up 2 bases and J gave up 3 bases; unmatched junction bases: 8. CDR3 DNA sequence: TGTGCCAGCAGTTACGGGGGCGGGGGGGCCTTCTACAATGAGCAGTTCTTC. Translating gives CASSYGGGGAFYNEQFF.

This clonotype occurred many times. This chain links TRBV29-1 with TRBJ2-4; a possible D gene is TRBD1 (6 bases). Germline V gene lookup returns CDR1 SQVTM and CDR2 ANQGSEA. V lost 7 bases and J 0 bases, leaving 10 bases between the germline ends. The CDR3 covers 13 residues. Here the CDR3 DNA reads TGCAGCGGCCGGGACATAGCCAAAAACATTCAGTACTTC. Amino acid sequence: CSGRDIAKNIQYF.

This clonotype was counted between two and nine times. At one of its ends the junction is not consistent with the germline gene, which may arise from a read error. This chain connects TRBV5-1 to TRBJ2-3; 9 bases are a match to TRBD2. From germline, CDR1 is SGHRS and CDR2 YFSETQ. This CDR3 region has 16 residues. CDR3 nucleotide sequence: TGTGCCAGCAGCGCGACGTATAGCGGGGGATTGGATACGCAGTATTTT. It codes for CASSATYSGGLDTQYF.

The CDR3, as DNA: TGTGCCAGCAGTTACTCTCGACAGGGGAGAGAGACCCAGTACTTC. Its protein is CASSYSRQGRETQYF. The chain links TRBV6-6 to TRBJ2-5, with TRBD1 matching over 8 bases. The CDR3 is 15 residues long. V gave up 0 bases and J gave up 4 bases; unmatched junction bases: 4. Germline CDR1 and CDR2: MNHNY and SVGAGI (reference sequence).

The chain links TRBV11-2 to TRBJ2-3, with 7 bases that match TRBD2. CDR1 and CDR2 (germline): SGHAT, FQNNGV. The CDR3 totals 15 residues. The V segment lost 1 base and the J segment 2 bases; nucleotides outside the gene matches: 3. In nucleotides, the CDR3 is TGTGCCAGCAGCTTAGGCGGGACTACCACAGATACGCAGTATTTT. Its translation is CASSLGGTTTDTQYF.

The gene calls are TRBV10-1 and TRBJ1-4; TRBD1 aligns across 7 bases. Per germline, CDR1 WNHNN and CDR2 SYGVQD (reference sequence). V lost 10 bases to trimming and J lost 5 bases; unmatched junction nucleotides: 10. CDR3 size: 14 residues. CDR3 loop: CATSSSRGNEKLFF. The CDR3 nucleotides are TGCGCCACCTCGTCGTCCAGGGGGAATGAAAAACTGTTTTTT.

This clonotype was recorded at least ten times. This rearrangement joins TRBV12-5 to TRBJ1-2, with D possibly TRBD1 on 6 matching bases. V lost 2 bases to trimming and J lost 3 bases, with 10 bases between them. The CDR3 consists of 14 residues. The germline V gene encodes CDR1 LGHNT and CDR2 FRNRAP. The CDR3 here is CASGLTGGDYGYTF. CDR3 coding DNA: TGTGCTAGTGGTTTGACCGGGGGCGACTATGGCTACACCTTC. The full variable domain, rest sourced from reference TRBV12-5 and TRBJ1-2, is DARVTQTPRHKVTEMGQEVTMRCQPILGHNTVFWYRQTMMQGLELLAYFRNRAPLDDSGMPKDRFSAEMPDATLATLKIQPSEPRDSAVYFCASGLTGGDYGYTFGSGTRLTVV.

A few counts support this clonotype. V is TRBV6-1 and J is TRBJ2-2, with TRBD2 identical over 7 bases. The CDR3 covers 16 residues. J was trimmed by 2 bases and V by 5 bases; bases with no gene match: 8. The V gene's germline CDR1 is MNHNS and CDR2 SASEGT. As DNA, the CDR3 is TGTGCCAGCAGTCCCCAGGCGGGGGTAAACACCGGGGAGCTGTTTTTT. Translated, it gives CASSPQAGVNTGELFF.

In its sample, this clonotype was seen many times. The rearrangement uses TRBV30 and TRBJ1-1; a weak D match, TRBD1 (6 bases). CDR1 and CDR2 (germline): GTSNPN, SVGIG (reference sequence). The CDR3 contains 11 residues. The CDR3 region is CATGTHGEAFF. Written as DNA, the CDR3 is TGTGCAACCGGGACACATGGTGAAGCTTTCTTT.

This clonotype was counted only a few times. The J gene is TRBJ1-6, the V gene TRBV5-1, with D possibly being TRBD1 (6 bases). The CDR3 extends over 14 amino acids. V was cut by 4 bases and J by 5 bases, with 10 bases left in between. CDR1 is SGHRS and CDR2 is YFSETQ in the germline V gene. Written as DNA, the CDR3 is TGCGCCAGCAGCGGGGGACAACATAATTCACCCCTCCACTTT. Translating gives CASSGGQHNSPLHF.

The table lists this clonotype with a few counts. This chain uses TRBV6-2 or TRBV6-3 with TRBJ1-1; 7 nucleotides agree with TRBD1. V shed 2 bases, J shed 0 bases, and the junction held 3 bases outside the gene matches. The CDR3 consists of 15 residues. CDR1 is MNHEY, CDR2 SVGEGT, per germline. The DNA of the CDR3 is TGTGCCAGCAGTTACGAGGGGGCGGTGAACACTGAAGCTTTCTTT. This translates into CASSYEGAVNTEAFF.

In its sample, this clonotype was seen a few times. The CDR3 DNA follows: TGTGCCAGCAGCCAAGTATCCGGAGGGACCCAGTACTTC. Protein sequence: CASSQVSGGTQYF. This chain joins TRBV14 and TRBJ2-5; D possibly corresponds to TRBD2 (5 bases). The germline V and J ends were trimmed by 1 base and 7 bases, with 10 bases remaining between them. The CDR3 consists of 13 residues. The germline CDR1 and CDR2 sequences are SGHDN and FVKESK. The full variable domain, rest sourced from reference TRBV14 and TRBJ2-5, is EAGVTQFPSHSVIEKGQTVTLRCDPISGHDNLYWYRRVMGKEIKFLLHFVKESKQDESGMPNNRFLAERTGGTYSTLKVQPAELEDSGVYFCASSQVSGGTQYFGPGTRLLVL.

This clonotype was observed a few times. The V and J genes are TRBV6-2 or TRBV6-3 and TRBJ1-1; D not certain. The CDR3 runs to 17 residues. CDR1 is MNHEY and CDR2 is SVGEGT in the germline V gene. Trimming took 4 bases from V and 1 from J, leaving 19 bases between them. The CDR3 DNA is TGTGCCAGCAGTTCTTTTATTCTGGGATCGGAGAACACTGAAGCTTTCTTT. Translated, it gives CASSSFILGSENTEAFF.

This clonotype occurred a few times. V is TRBV20-1 and J is TRBJ2-2; TRBD2 agrees at 9 bases. The CDR3 sequence is 15 residues long. Germline V gene sequence: CDR1 DFQATT, CDR2 SNEGSKA (reference sequence). V dropped 4 bases and J dropped 0; count of bases not matched to a gene: 3. CDR3 bases: TGCAGTGCTACTTTAGCGGGGGCGAACACCGGGGAGCTGTTTTTT. Protein sequence: CSATLAGANTGELFF.

This clonotype was found many times. The chain has TRBV12-3 or TRBV12-4 and TRBJ2-1, with TRBD2 as a possible D gene (6 bases). V lost 3 bases, J lost 7 bases, and 22 bases lay in between. CDR3 length: 17 residues. The DNA of the CDR3 is TGTGCCAGCAGTTTTCAGGACGGGACGCCGAGCGGGAATGAGCAGTTCTTC. Protein sequence: CASSFQDGTPSGNEQFF.

On this clonotype: A much larger clonotype is one base distant, so this may be a read error. The conserved phenylalanine or tryptophan normally closing the CDR3 is absent here, so this likely arose from a read error. Here the CDR3 reads CASRASGGEETQYS. CDR3 in DNA: TGTGCCAGCAGAGCTAGCGGGGGGGAAGAGACCCAGTACTCC. This chain connects TRBV3-1 to TRBJ2-5; 12 positions match TRBD2. Losses at the gene ends were 6 bases for V and 3 bases for J; bases not matched to a gene: 2. Germline CDR1 and CDR2: LGHDT and YNNKEL (reference sequence). The length of the CDR3 is 14 residues.